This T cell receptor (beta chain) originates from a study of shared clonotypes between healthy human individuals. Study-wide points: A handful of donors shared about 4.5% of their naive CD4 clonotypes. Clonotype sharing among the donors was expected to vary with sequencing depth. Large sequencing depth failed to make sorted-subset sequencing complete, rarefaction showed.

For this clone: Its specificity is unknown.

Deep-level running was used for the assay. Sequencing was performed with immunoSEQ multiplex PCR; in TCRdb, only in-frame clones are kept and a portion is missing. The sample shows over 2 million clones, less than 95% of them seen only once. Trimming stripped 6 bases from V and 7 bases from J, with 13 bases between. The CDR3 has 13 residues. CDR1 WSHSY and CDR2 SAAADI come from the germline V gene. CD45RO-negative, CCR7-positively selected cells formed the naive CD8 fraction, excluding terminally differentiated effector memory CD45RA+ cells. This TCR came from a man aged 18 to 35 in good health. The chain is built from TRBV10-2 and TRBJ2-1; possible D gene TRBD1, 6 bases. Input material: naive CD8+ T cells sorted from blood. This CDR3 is CASSGQLTNEQFF. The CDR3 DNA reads TGCGCCAGCAGCGGACAGCTGACTAATGAGCAGTTCTTC.